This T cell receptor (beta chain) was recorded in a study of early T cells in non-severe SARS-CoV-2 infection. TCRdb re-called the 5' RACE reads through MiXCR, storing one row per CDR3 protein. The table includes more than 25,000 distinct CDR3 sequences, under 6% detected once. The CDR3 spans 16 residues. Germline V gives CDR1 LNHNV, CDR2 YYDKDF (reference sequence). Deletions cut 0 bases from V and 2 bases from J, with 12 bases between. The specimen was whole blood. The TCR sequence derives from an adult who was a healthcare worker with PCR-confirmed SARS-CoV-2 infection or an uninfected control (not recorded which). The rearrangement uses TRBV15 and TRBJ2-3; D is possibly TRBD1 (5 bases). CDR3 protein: CATSRDPGIYTDTQYF. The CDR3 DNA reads TGTGCCACCAGCAGAGATCCAGGGATTTACACAGATACGCAGTATTTT.